What follows are 27 T cell receptor beta chains derived from one specimen sequenced in a study of graft-versus-host responses after intestinal transplantation. Generated by immunoSEQ multiplex PCR, the TCRdb table keeps only in-frame clones and is missing some. Of around 96,000 clones listed, over 75% were seen once; the top ten hold about 16%. The sample was PBMCs, taken 450 to 480 days after intestinal transplant. These receptors were obtained from a human patient who received an intestinal transplant, so some T cells may come from the graft donor.

This chain joins TRBV6-6 and TRBJ1-1; D gene uncertain. V dropped 4 bases and J dropped 7 bases, with 13 bases sitting between them. Germline assignment: CDR1 MNHNY and CDR2 SVGAGI (reference sequence). CDR3 size: 13 residues. In nucleotides, the CDR3 is TGTGCCAGCAGTTCCCACACCGTCTTTGAAGCTTTCTTT. Its translation is CASSSHTVFEAFF.

This chain uses TRBV5-1 with TRBJ1-3, with a tentative D call TRBD1 (6 bases). In germline, CDR1 is SGHRS, CDR2 YFSETQ. Trimming removed 4 bases at V and 4 bases at J, with 12 bases between. This CDR3 has 14 amino acids. Here the CDR3 reads CASSETGAGNTIYF. CDR3 nucleotides: TGCGCCAGCAGCGAGACAGGTGCAGGAAACACCATATATTTT.

The chain's CDR3 is CASSLGQNTEAFF. The CDR3 DNA is TGTGCCAGCAGCTTGGGACAGAACACTGAAGCTTTCTTT. The chain links TRBV7-6 to TRBJ1-1; TRBD1 might be the D (6 bases). V gave up 3 bases and J gave up 1 base, with 6 bases separating them. CDR1 is SGHVS and CDR2 is FNYEAQ in the germline V gene. The CDR3 sequence is 13 residues long. The entire variable domain, with the rest obtained from reference TRBV7-6 and TRBJ1-1, is as follows: GAGVSQSPRYKVTKRGQDVALRCDPISGHVSLYWYRQALGQGPEFLTYFNYEAQQDKSGLPNDRFSAERPEGSISTLTIQRTEQRDSAMYRCASSLGQNTEAFFGQGTRLTVV.

This chain connects TRBV11-2 to TRBJ1-1; D is unresolved. V gave up 5 bases and J gave up 7 bases, with 20 bases separating them. This CDR3 spans 15 amino acids. From germline, CDR1 is SGHAT and CDR2 FQNNGV. The CDR3: CASSAASGRTSEAFF. CDR3 nucleotide sequence: TGTGCCAGCAGCGCCGCGAGCGGGAGAACAAGTGAAGCTTTCTTT.

This chain connects TRBV6-4 to TRBJ1-6; the D gene is possibly TRBD1 (6 bases). The CDR3 has 14 amino acids. V was clipped by 3 bases and J by 7 bases, with 10 bases between them. Germline-derived CDR1 and CDR2 are MRHNA and SNTAGT. DNA of the CDR3: TGTGCCAGCAGTGAGGCTAGGGGGAATTCACCCCTCCACTTT. Its translation is CASSEARGNSPLHF.

This rearrangement joins TRBV4-1 to TRBJ2-7; 9 positions agree with TRBD2. This CDR3 has 17 amino acids. V gave up 1 base and J gave up 4 bases; unmatched junction bases: 11. Germline V gene sequence: CDR1 MGHRA, CDR2 YSYEKL. The CDR3 DNA follows: TGCGCCAGCAGCCAAGTTCCGAGCGGGGGGTCCGGATACGAGCAGTACTTC. Translated, it gives CASSQVPSGGSGYEQYF.

In DNA, the CDR3 is TGCAGCGTTGTGGAAAACTATGGCTACACCTTC. Translated, it gives CSVVENYGYTF. V and J are TRBV29-1 and TRBJ1-2, with D hard to call. With 4 bases removed from V and 2 bases from J, the gap between germline ends came to 5 bases. Germline lookup yields CDR1 SQVTM and CDR2 ANQGSEA. CDR3 size: 11 residues.

V usage is TRBV13 and J usage is TRBJ2-6; D call uncertain. Trimming pared 6 bases from V and 2 bases from J, leaving 14 bases between. The CDR3 is made up of 16 amino acids. Germline V gene data show CDR1 as PRHDT and CDR2 as FYEKMQ (reference sequence). The CDR3 DNA follows: TGTGCCAGCAGTATAATCATCGCCGCTGGGGCCAACGTCCTGACTTTC. Protein: CASSIIIAAGANVLTF.

This chain links TRBV5-8 with TRBJ1-5; D not resolved. Germline V gene lookup returns CDR1 SGHTS and CDR2 YDEGEE. The V end lost 4 bases, the J end lost 6 bases, and 11 bases lay between the germline ends. The CDR3 is 13 amino acids. The CDR3 sequence: CASSPHRGQPQHF. The CDR3 nucleotides read TGTGCCAGCAGCCCCCATCGGGGTCAGCCCCAGCATTTT.

The rearrangement links TRBV11-3 to TRBJ1-2; D possibly corresponds to TRBD1 (6 bases). The CDR3 has 13 residues. V lost 7 bases and J lost 4, with 13 bases in between. Germline V gives CDR1 SGHNT, CDR2 YENEEA. Here the CDR3 reads CASTHPDSYGYTF. The CDR3 DNA follows: TGTGCCAGCACCCATCCGGACAGCTATGGCTACACCTTC. The complete variable domain, with remaining parts taken from reference TRBV11-3 and TRBJ1-2, reads EAGVVQSPRYKIIEKKQPVAFWCNPISGHNTLYWYLQNLGQGPELLIRYENEEAVDDSQLPKDRFSAERLKGVDSTLKIQPAELGDSAVYLCASTHPDSYGYTFGSGTRLTVV.

This chain links TRBV7-8 with TRBJ2-5; maybe TRBD2 (5 bases). Trimming cost V 5 bases and J 2 bases, with 18 bases left between them. This CDR3 region has 16 residues. Germline lookup yields CDR1 SGHVS and CDR2 FQNEAQ. The CDR3 DNA reads TGTGCCAGCAGCCCCCTGATAGGAGCGGTGCAAGAGACCCAGTACTTC. It yields the protein CASSPLIGAVQETQYF.

The chain joins TRBV7-2 to TRBJ1-5; TRBD1 matches at 10 bases. This CDR3 is built from 15 residues. Germline-derived CDR1 and CDR2 are SGHTA and FQGNSA. Trimming cost V 5 bases and J 6 bases; bases outside gene matches: 7. The CDR3 spells CASSRRQGAGQPQHF. The DNA for the CDR3 is TGTGCCAGCAGCCGTAGACAGGGGGCTGGTCAGCCCCAGCATTTT.

The genes are TRBV11-1 and TRBJ2-5; D remains unclear. This CDR3 contains 12 residues. Germline V lookup: CDR1 SGHAT, CDR2 FQDESV (reference sequence). Trimming removed 5 bases from V and 5 bases from J, with 9 bases in between. This CDR3 is CASSPREETQYF. As DNA, the CDR3 is TGTGCCAGCAGCCCCCGCGAGGAGACCCAGTACTTC. The variable domain in full, completed from reference TRBV11-1 and TRBJ2-5, reads EAEVAQSPRYKITEKSQAVAFWCDPISGHATLYWYRQILGQGPELLVQFQDESVVDDSQLPKDRFSAERLKGVDSTLKIQPAELGDSAMYLCASSPREETQYFGPGTRLLVL.

The chain has TRBV5-1 and TRBJ2-7, with D perhaps matching TRBD1 (5 bases). This CDR3 comprises 13 residues. V gave up 7 bases and J gave up 0 bases, with 11 bases separating them. From germline, CDR1 is SGHRS and CDR2 YFSETQ. The CDR3 reads CASQGESSYEQYF. The CDR3 DNA is TGCGCCAGCCAGGGCGAAAGCTCCTACGAGCAGTACTTC.

The chain carries TRBV5-8 and TRBJ1-5, with TRBD1 matching 7 bases. The length of the CDR3 is 15 residues. V trimming: 3 bases; J trimming: 5 bases; junction bases outside the gene matches: 8. The germline V gene encodes CDR1 SGHTS and CDR2 YDEGEE. The CDR3 DNA reads TGTGCCAGCAGCTGGGGACAGCGGGAGGATCAGCCCCAGCATTTT. Protein product: CASSWGQREDQPQHF.

To note about this clone: The junction shows a germline mismatch at one end, possibly a read error. The rearrangement uses TRBV19 and TRBJ2-7; TRBD2 might be the D (6 bases). Germline V gene lookup returns CDR1 LNHDA and CDR2 SQIVND (reference sequence). CDR3 length equals 14 residues. In nucleotides, the CDR3 is TGTGCCGGTAGTATCGGGGGAAAGGTCCGCGAGCAGTACTTC. Translated: CAGSIGGKVREQYF. The full variable domain, in which reference TRBV19 and TRBJ2-7 provide the parts outside the CDR3, is DGGITQSPKYLFRKEGQNVTLSCEQNLNHDAMYWYRQDPGQGLRLIYYSQIVNDFQKGDIAEGYSVSREKKESFPLTVTSAQKNPTAFYLCAGSIGGKVREQYFGPGTRLTVT.

This chain links TRBV2 with TRBJ1-5, with D uncertain. V was shortened by 7 bases and J by 0 bases, with 10 bases between the two germline ends. The CDR3 has 14 residues. Germline assignment: CDR1 SNHLY and CDR2 FYNNEI. CDR3 sequence reads: CASNLRSSNQPQHF. The CDR3 DNA sequence: TGTGCCAGCAACCTCAGATCTAGCAATCAGCCCCAGCATTTT.

J is TRBJ1-6 and V is TRBV7-2; no definite D call. Deletions cut 3 bases from V and 7 bases from J, with 13 bases between. The CDR3 consists of 15 residues. CDR1 is SGHTA, CDR2 FQGNSA, per germline. CDR3 amino acids: CASSLREVINSPLHF. The CDR3 bases are TGTGCCAGCAGCTTGAGGGAGGTTATAAATTCACCCCTCCACTTT.

The V call is TRBV10-3, the J call TRBJ2-7; D not resolved. The V end was cut by 8 bases, the J end by 6 bases, with 17 bases between. The CDR3 covers 13 residues. Germline CDR1 reads ENHRY; CDR2 reads SYGVKD. The CDR3 region is CAIVSGPSGEQYF. Here the CDR3 DNA reads TGTGCCATCGTGTCCGGCCCCTCGGGCGAGCAGTACTTC.

The chain employs TRBV5-1 and TRBJ2-1; perhaps TRBD2 as D (6 bases). The CDR3 is 14 amino acids. The V gene's germline CDR1 is SGHRS and CDR2 YFSETQ. Between the trimmed V and J ends, which lost 0 bases and 8 bases, there was a span of 12 bases. DNA for the CDR3: TGCGCCAGCAGCTTGGTAGGCGGGATCGATGAGCAGTTCTTC. Translated, it gives CASSLVGGIDEQFF.

The chain links TRBV11-1 to TRBJ2-3; TRBD1 matches at 10 bases. Germline trimming cut 4 bases from V and 5 bases from J; bases unmatched to any gene: 12. In germline, CDR1 is SGHAT, CDR2 FQDESV (reference sequence). The CDR3 extends over 17 amino acids. The CDR3 loop is CASSSPRRDRGRDTQYF. The CDR3 DNA sequence: TGTGCCAGCAGCTCACCCCGCCGGGACAGGGGAAGAGATACGCAGTATTTT. Together with reference TRBV11-1 and TRBJ2-3, the CDR3 gives the full variable domain: EAEVAQSPRYKITEKSQAVAFWCDPISGHATLYWYRQILGQGPELLVQFQDESVVDDSQLPKDRFSAERLKGVDSTLKIQPAELGDSAMYLCASSSPRRDRGRDTQYFGPGTRLTVL.

The chain recombines TRBV29-1 with TRBJ2-7; possible D gene TRBD2, 5 bases. Looked up from germline, CDR1 is SQVTM and CDR2 is ANQGSEA. This CDR3 has 14 residues. Trimming removed 4 bases from V and 4 bases from J, with 17 bases in between. As DNA, the CDR3 is TGCAGCGTTGCTCCGGGAAATAGTTTTTACGAGCAGTACTTC. Translating it yields CSVAPGNSFYEQYF.

The gene calls are TRBV19 and TRBJ2-4; the match to TRBD1 covers 9 bases. The CDR3 length is 14 residues. Looked up from germline, CDR1 is LNHDA and CDR2 is SQIVND (reference sequence). Trimming at V came to 3 bases and at J to 7 bases, leaving 4 bases not matched to a gene. CDR3 DNA: TGTGCCAGTAGTATGATACAGGGGGCGAACATTCAGTACTTC. Its translation is CASSMIQGANIQYF.

This chain joins TRBV6-5 and TRBJ2-7; a possible D gene is TRBD2 (6 bases). The CDR3 is 16 residues long. Germline CDR1 is MNHEY and CDR2 is SVGAGI. V gave up 4 bases and J gave up 0 bases, with 16 bases separating them. Here the CDR3 DNA reads TGTGCCAGCAGTTTTTTCGCGGGAACCAGCTCCTACGAGCAGTACTTC. Translated, it gives CASSFFAGTSSYEQYF.

V is TRBV15 and J is TRBJ2-1, with TRBD1 matching over 7 bases. The germline V gene has CDR1 LNHNV and CDR2 YYDKDF (reference sequence). With V trimmed by 0 bases and J by 6 bases, 5 bases remained unmatched. The CDR3 length is 15 residues. The chain's CDR3 is CATSRDRTGVNEQFF. CDR3 sequence (DNA): TGTGCCACCAGCAGAGACAGGACAGGCGTCAATGAGCAGTTCTTC.

V gene TRBV6-1 combines with J gene TRBJ1-6; no definite D call. The germline CDR1 and CDR2 sequences are MNHNS and SASEGT. The V gene lost 6 bases and the J gene lost 6 bases, with 3 bases spanning the gap. The CDR3 is 11 amino acids. The CDR3 nucleotides are TGTGCCAGCAGCCTTAATTCACCCCTCCACTTT. It yields the protein CASSLNSPLHF.

J is TRBJ1-1 and V is TRBV6-6; no reliable D call. The CDR3 has 15 amino acids. V was cut by 1 base and J by 2 bases, with 11 bases left in between. Germline-derived CDR1 and CDR2 are MNHNY and SVGAGI (reference sequence). CDR3 DNA sequence: TGTGCCAGCAGTTACTTCCTATTCTCTAACACTGAAGCTTTCTTT. It translates to CASSYFLFSNTEAFF.